This T cell receptor (beta chain) stems from a study of type 1 regulatory T cells. General study results and limits: Compared with non-Tr1 cells, Tr1 cells showed a narrower TCR repertoire.

Per the germline V gene, CDR1 is ENHRY and CDR2 is SYGVKD. The CDR3 length is 11 residues. TCRdb redid the calling of the reads with MiXCR, one entry per CDR3 protein. The sample includes about 71,000 distinct CDR3 sequences, 20% to 25% seen only once; the top ten take roughly 8.3%. At least ten counts were recorded for this clonotype. Its antigen is as yet unknown. The gene calls are TRBV10-3 and TRBJ1-1; D may be TRBD1 (5 bases). The source is a human donor in good health. What was sequenced was cultured type 1 regulatory T (Tr1) cells, either the whole culture or a sorted fraction (not recorded which). CDR3 coding DNA: TGTGCGGTTGCCGGGGCTGGTCAAGCTTTCTTT. Amino acids: CAVAGAGQAFF.